This record covers a single T cell receptor (beta chain). In germline, CDR1 is SGHTA, CDR2 FQGNSA. V lost 5 bases and J lost 4; bases outside the gene matches: 10. This CDR3 has 16 amino acids. Unique molecular identifiers (one per individual cDNA molecule) were attached. One entry per CDR3 protein, called by TCRdb with MiXCR from the 5' RACE reads. The sample records 70,000 to 85,000 distinct CDR3 sequences, 9% to 15% being singletons. The sample originates from a study of early T cells in non-severe SARS-CoV-2 infection. Study overall: The authors sequenced bulk RNA from unsorted whole blood, leaving chains unpaired.

Sequencing was done on a sample of whole blood. The sequence came from an adult who was a healthcare worker with PCR-confirmed SARS-CoV-2 infection or an uninfected control (not recorded which). The V and J genes are TRBV7-2 and TRBJ2-7, with 11 bases lining up with TRBD2. This chain's CDR3 is CASSRELAGALYEQYF. CDR3 nucleotide sequence: TGTGCCAGCAGCCGTGAACTAGCGGGAGCTTTATACGAGCAGTACTTC.